The 29 T cell receptor beta chains reported below all come from one sample, sequenced in a study of regulatory dendritic cells for organ transplantation. The assay was immunoSEQ multiplex PCR, and TCRdb's table has in-frame clones only and misses some. The sample yields more than 10,000 clones, roughly 89% seen once. These TCRs are of unknown antigen specificity. Sorted T cells were CFSE-labeled and cultured four to five days with allogeneic regulatory or mature dendritic cells at 1:10. Sequenced sample: naive CD8+ T cells from blood cultured with dendritic cells. As for subset: CD45RA+ naive T cells. The receptors come from a human donor in good health.

This clone was found a few times. This chain uses TRBV19 with TRBJ1-2; no reliable D call. Germline CDR1 and CDR2: LNHDA and SQIVND (reference sequence). The V end was cut by 10 bases, the J end by 2 bases, with 14 bases between. CDR3 length: 13 residues. CDR3 sequence: CATREGVNYGYTF. In DNA form, the CDR3 reads TGTGCCACCCGAGAGGGCGTCAACTATGGCTACACCTTC.

This clone showed up just once. The CDR3 coding sequence is TGTGCCAGCAGCGCCCCGGGACAGGGGCTGAACACTGAAGCTTTCTTT. It yields the protein CASSAPGQGLNTEAFF. The chain has TRBV9 and TRBJ1-1, with 10 bases identical to TRBD1. CDR3 size: 16 residues. Germline CDR1 is SGDLS and CDR2 is YYNGEE. Trimming at V came to 3 bases and at J to 0 bases, leaving 5 bases not matched to a gene.

This clone was seen a single time. The chain couples TRBV5-5 to TRBJ2-3; unclear D gene. The CDR3 loop spans 12 amino acids. The germline gives CDR1 SGHKS, CDR2 YYEKEE (reference sequence). With 2 bases removed from V and 6 bases from J, the gap between germline ends came to 7 bases. The CDR3 protein is CASSFIGDTQYF. The DNA for the CDR3 is TGTGCCAGCAGCTTTATCGGTGATACGCAGTATTTT.

The genes are TRBV6-1 and TRBJ1-2, with a weak D call TRBD1 (6 bases). V lost 2 bases, J lost 4 bases, and 14 bases lay in between. The length of the CDR3 is 15 residues. Per germline, CDR1 MNHNS and CDR2 SASEGT. CDR3 region: CASSESVGGFYGYTF. CDR3 DNA: TGTGCCAGCAGTGAAAGCGTAGGGGGTTTCTATGGCTACACCTTC.

The chain joins TRBV15 to TRBJ1-1; no clear D gene. Trimming pared 0 bases from V and 1 base from J, leaving 15 bases between. From germline, CDR1 is LNHNV and CDR2 YYDKDF (reference sequence). The CDR3 is made up of 17 amino acids. In nucleotides, the CDR3 is TGTGCCACCAGCAGAGACCGAGCAGAAACAAGGAACACTGAAGCTTTCTTT. This codes for CATSRDRAETRNTEAFF.

The chain uses TRBV11-2 and TRBJ2-7; D gene uncertain. The CDR3 extends over 14 amino acids. CDR1 and CDR2 (germline): SGHAT, FQNNGV. Trimming pared 1 base from V and 6 bases from J, leaving 13 bases between. The CDR3 region has the DNA TGTGCCAGCAGCTTAGGGGTATGGGGTCCCGAGCAGTACTTC. It encodes CASSLGVWGPEQYF.

The chain links TRBV11-2 to TRBJ2-3; a possible D gene is TRBD1 (6 bases). Trimming took off 0 bases at V and 5 bases at J, with 12 bases between the two ends. The length of the CDR3 is 15 residues. Germline V gene data show CDR1 as SGHAT and CDR2 as FQNNGV. The CDR3 spells CASSLDGEGGDTQYF. The DNA for the CDR3 is TGTGCCAGCAGCTTAGACGGGGAAGGGGGAGATACGCAGTATTTT.

The J gene is TRBJ1-2, the V gene TRBV6-1; 10 bases match TRBD1. This CDR3 spans 16 amino acids. Germline V gene sequence: CDR1 MNHNS, CDR2 SASEGT. The V gene end was trimmed by 2 bases and the J gene end by 4 bases; junction bases not matched to a gene: 7. CDR3 amino acids: CASSESGTGVRYGYTF. The CDR3 DNA reads TGTGCCAGCAGTGAATCCGGGACAGGGGTCCGCTATGGCTACACCTTC.

The chain recombines TRBV5-6 with TRBJ2-1; 7 bases agree with TRBD1. Germline CDR1 reads SGHDT; CDR2 reads YYEEEE. This CDR3 is built from 11 residues. Trimming removed 6 bases from V and 9 bases from J; junction bases left unmatched: 3. CDR3 DNA sequence: TGTGCCAGCATCAGGGGGATTGAGCAGTTCTTC. It is translated as CASIRGIEQFF. Complete variable domain (other parts from reference TRBV5-6 and TRBJ2-1): DAGVTQSPTHLIKTRGQQVTLRCSPKSGHDTVSWYQQALGQGPQFIFQYYEEEERQRGNFPDRFSGHQFPNYSSELNVNALLLGDSALYLCASIRGIEQFFGPGTRLTVL.

This chain links TRBV11-2 with TRBJ2-7, with 7 bases that match TRBD1. Germline trimming cut 4 bases from V and 5 bases from J; bases unmatched to any gene: 8. CDR1 is SGHAT and CDR2 is FQNNGV in the germline V gene. The length of the CDR3 is 14 residues. CDR3 nucleotides: TGTGCCAGCAGCTCCCTATTACAGGGGAACGAGCAGTACTTC. Its protein is CASSSLLQGNEQYF.

This sequence joins TRBV4-2 and TRBJ2-1, with D uncertain. The germline gives CDR1 LGHNA, CDR2 YNFKEQ. The CDR3 extends over 15 amino acids. V lost 1 base and J 7 bases, leaving 14 bases between the germline ends. The CDR3 reads CASSQGTPGANEQFF. The CDR3 coding sequence is TGTGCCAGCAGCCAAGGGACCCCCGGTGCAAATGAGCAGTTCTTC.

The rearrangement uses TRBV11-2 and TRBJ2-7, with D maybe TRBD1 (5 bases). Germline values: CDR1 SGHAT, CDR2 FQNNGV. The CDR3 is 13 residues long. Trimming stripped 7 bases from V and 2 bases from J, with 12 bases between. In nucleotides, the CDR3 is TGTGCCAGCAATGGGGCATCCACCTACGAGCAGTACTTC. Translated, it gives CASNGASTYEQYF.

The genes are TRBV5-5 and TRBJ2-7; the D gene is possibly TRBD1 (6 bases). The V gene lost 0 bases and the J gene lost 4 bases, with 14 bases spanning the gap. The CDR3 covers 15 residues. CDR1 and CDR2 (germline): SGHKS, YYEKEE (reference sequence). The CDR3 nucleotides are TGTGCCAGCAGCTTGGGGGGGACACCATATTACGAGCAGTACTTC. Translating it yields CASSLGGTPYYEQYF. Full variable domain (outside the CDR3, taken from reference TRBV5-5 and TRBJ2-7): DAGVTQSPTHLIKTRGQQVTLRCSPISGHKSVSWYQQVLGQGPQFIFQYYEKEERGRGNFPDRFSARQFPNYSSELNVNALLLGDSALYLCASSLGGTPYYEQYFGPGTRLTVT.

The rearrangement uses TRBV27 and TRBJ2-1; tentatively, D is TRBD2 (6 bases). The V gene lost 8 bases and the J gene lost 9 bases, with 17 bases spanning the gap. CDR3 length: 13 residues. Germline lookup yields CDR1 MNHEY and CDR2 SMNVEV (reference sequence). The CDR3 region has the DNA TGTGCCAGCCGCGATGGTAGCGGATTTGAGCAGTTCTTC. Translation gives CASRDGSGFEQFF.

This clone has a handful of counts. The J gene is TRBJ2-2, the V gene TRBV28; D is uncertain. Trimming pared 2 bases from V and 9 bases from J, leaving 4 bases between. From germline, CDR1 is MDHEN and CDR2 SYDVKM. The CDR3 has 11 amino acids. CDR3 sequence reads: CASSLGRELFF. CDR3 bases: TGTGCCAGCAGTTTAGGCCGGGAGCTGTTTTTT.

The V gene is TRBV7-2, the J gene TRBJ2-5; TRBD1 matches at 10 bases. The CDR3 extends over 17 amino acids. Losses at the gene ends were 4 bases for V and 6 bases for J; bases not matched to a gene: 14. The germline V gene encodes CDR1 SGHTA and CDR2 FQGNSA. CDR3 DNA: TGTGCCAGCAGCTATACCGGGACAGGGGCACTTGCGAAGACCCAGTACTTC. This translates into CASSYTGTGALAKTQYF.

The gene calls are TRBV27 and TRBJ2-7; D perhaps matches TRBD2 (5 bases). Germline-derived CDR1 and CDR2 are MNHEY and SMNVEV (reference sequence). The CDR3 sequence is 11 residues long. V lost 7 bases to trimming and J lost 4 bases, with 8 bases between them. The CDR3, as DNA: TGTGCCAGCACGGCGGGTTACGAGCAGTACTTC. It encodes CASTAGYEQYF.

The chain joins TRBV28 to TRBJ1-1; possible D gene TRBD1, 6 bases. Germline values: CDR1 MDHEN, CDR2 SYDVKM. The CDR3 contains 15 residues. V lost 4 bases and J 2 bases, leaving 14 bases between the germline ends. The CDR3 loop reads CASSYRGKVNTEAFF. The CDR3 DNA is TGTGCCAGCAGTTATAGGGGGAAGGTCAACACTGAAGCTTTCTTT.

This clone was recorded only once. CDR3 nucleotide sequence: TGTGCCAGCAGCGAATATCGACTAGCGGGGGGCCGAAATTCGGTGGGGACCCAGTACTTC. Translated: CASSEYRLAGGRNSVGTQYF. The chain recombines TRBV9 with TRBJ2-5, with 13 bases matching TRBD2. V lost 3 bases and J lost 7; bases outside the gene matches: 21. Germline V gene data show CDR1 as SGDLS and CDR2 as YYNGEE. This CDR3 contains 20 residues.

The chain couples TRBV28 to TRBJ1-1; D remains ambiguous. The V and J ends lost 3 bases and 0 bases respectively, with 8 bases between them. The CDR3 totals 14 residues. Germline lookup yields CDR1 MDHEN and CDR2 SYDVKM. CDR3 nucleotide sequence: TGTGCCAGCAGTTTCTGGAGCATGAACACTGAAGCTTTCTTT. It is translated as CASSFWSMNTEAFF.

The sample holds one count of this clone. The rearrangement uses TRBV5-4 and TRBJ1-2, with a weak D call TRBD1 (5 bases). This CDR3 region has 13 residues. The V gene lost 9 bases and the J gene lost 3 bases, with 15 bases spanning the gap. Germline CDR1 is SGHNT and CDR2 is YYREEE (reference sequence). The CDR3 nucleotides are TGTGCCACTCAACTTCGGGGGGACTATGGCTACACCTTC. Protein: CATQLRGDYGYTF.

This clone was counted a single time. The chain uses TRBV30 and TRBJ2-5; D gene unclear. The germline gives CDR1 GTSNPN, CDR2 SVGIG (reference sequence). This CDR3 is built from 13 residues. Between the trimmed V and J ends, which lost 3 bases and 1 base, there was a span of 9 bases. CDR3 sequence: CAWSWTLQETQYF. The CDR3 DNA is TGTGCCTGGAGCTGGACCCTCCAAGAGACCCAGTACTTC.

This clone was counted a few times. The CDR3 nucleotides are TGCGCCAGCAGCTTGTCTTCGGGCAAACCCTACGAGCAGTACTTC. Residues: CASSLSSGKPYEQYF. V usage is TRBV5-1 and J usage is TRBJ2-7; D is unresolved. Deletions cut 1 base from V and 2 bases from J, with 13 bases between. CDR1 is SGHRS and CDR2 is YFSETQ in the germline V gene. The CDR3 length is 15 residues.

This chain uses TRBV7-8 with TRBJ1-3; weak D call: TRBD1 (5 bases). The V end lost 3 bases, the J end lost 2 bases, and 8 bases lay between the germline ends. Germline assignment: CDR1 SGHVS and CDR2 FQNEAQ. This CDR3 region has 14 residues. CDR3 protein: CASSLTGAGNTIYF. CDR3 nucleotides: TGTGCCAGCAGCTTGACGGGGGCTGGAAACACCATATATTTT.

CDR3 in amino acids: CASSLYEQFF. CDR3 sequence (DNA): TGTGCCAGCAGCTTATATGAGCAGTTCTTC. The chain links TRBV7-9 to TRBJ2-1; D is unresolved. Germline CDR1 SEHNR, CDR2 FQNEAQ (reference sequence). CDR3 size: 10 residues. The germline V and J ends were trimmed by 2 bases and 8 bases, with 1 base remaining between them.

CDR3 coding DNA: TGTGCCAGCAGTTACGGGCCTAGGATCGAGCAGTACTTC. The encoded protein is CASSYGPRIEQYF. The V and J genes are TRBV6-5 and TRBJ2-7; D is undetermined. Trimming stripped 2 bases from V and 6 bases from J, with 11 bases between. Looked up from germline, CDR1 is MNHEY and CDR2 is SVGAGI. CDR3 length: 13 residues.

The chain has TRBV7-9 and TRBJ2-7; 7 bases match TRBD1. The ends lost 3 bases at V and 3 bases at J; junction bases unmatched: 5. CDR3 length: 14 amino acids. Germline V CDR1 and CDR2: SEHNR, FQNEAQ (reference sequence). CDR3 sequence: CASSFTGTVYEQYF. The CDR3, as DNA: TGTGCCAGCAGCTTCACCGGGACAGTCTACGAGCAGTACTTC.

V gene TRBV7-8 combines with J gene TRBJ2-4; a possible D gene is TRBD1 (6 bases). Deletions cut 1 base from V and 7 bases from J, with 17 bases between. The length of the CDR3 is 16 residues. Per germline, CDR1 SGHVS and CDR2 FQNEAQ. This chain's CDR3 is CASSLGFNREWNIQYF. The CDR3 DNA reads TGTGCCAGCAGCTTAGGGTTTAACAGGGAGTGGAACATTCAGTACTTC.

The chain carries TRBV5-6 and TRBJ1-4; 10 bases are shared with TRBD1. The CDR3 spans 19 residues. Germline values: CDR1 SGHDT, CDR2 YYEEEE. V dropped 1 base and J dropped 2; count of bases not matched to a gene: 11. The CDR3 DNA sequence: TGTGCCAGCAGCTTGATACACGACAGGGGGCAGTGGACTAATGAAAAACTGTTTTTT. Protein product: CASSLIHDRGQWTNEKLFF.